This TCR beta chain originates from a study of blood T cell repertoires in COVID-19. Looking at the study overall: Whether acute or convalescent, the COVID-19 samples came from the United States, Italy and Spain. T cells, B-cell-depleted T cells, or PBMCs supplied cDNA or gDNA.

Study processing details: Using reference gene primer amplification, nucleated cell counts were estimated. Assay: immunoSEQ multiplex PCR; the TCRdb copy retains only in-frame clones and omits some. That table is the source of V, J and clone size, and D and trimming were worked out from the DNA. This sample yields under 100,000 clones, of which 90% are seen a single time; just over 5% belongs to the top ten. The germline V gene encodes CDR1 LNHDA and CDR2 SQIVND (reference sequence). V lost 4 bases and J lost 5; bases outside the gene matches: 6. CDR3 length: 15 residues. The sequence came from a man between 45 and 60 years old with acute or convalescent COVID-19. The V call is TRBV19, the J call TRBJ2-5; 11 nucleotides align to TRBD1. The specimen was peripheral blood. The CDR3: CASSSRTGGVETQYF. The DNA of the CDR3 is TGTGCCAGTAGTAGTCGGACAGGGGGCGTGGAGACCCAGTACTTC.